This T cell receptor beta chain was identified in a study of patients and donors after allogeneic stem cell transplantation. Trimming shortened V by 5 bases and J by 6 bases, and 17 bases separated the two germline ends. CDR3 length equals 15 residues. TCRdb redid the calling of the RT-PCR reads with MiXCR, one entry per CDR3 protein. Altogether roughly 960,000 distinct CDR3 sequences are present, roughly 18% being singletons, with the ten largest covering around 5.5%. This clonotype was counted between two and nine times. Specimen: blood, either unsorted or a sorted T cell fraction (not recorded which). The receptor's source is a human donor who was either an allogeneic HSCT recipient or a stem cell or donor lymphocyte infusion donor (not recorded which). It is not recorded whose cells these are; they may come from a transplant donor. V usage is TRBV12-3 or TRBV12-4 and J usage is TRBJ2-1; D assignment may be TRBD1 or TRBD2 (5 bases each). The CDR3 protein is CASSPRDRSSNEQFF. For the CDR3, the DNA is TGTGCCAGCAGTCCCCGGGACCGCTCTTCCAATGAGCAGTTCTTC.